Listed here are 9 T cell receptor beta chains from one sample, sequenced in a study of blood T cells in healthy people across ages (dated by TCRdb to about 2015). The library was obtained by 5' RACE. Sequencing instrument: Illumina HiSeq 2500. A second PCR of 7 to 11 cycles was run with a J-beta primer mix and a sample-barcoded 5' primer. TCRdb trimmed the raw reads at Q25, called clones with MiXCR and kept productive beta chains. Duplicate CDR3 protein sequences are folded into a single record with the most common DNA and genes. The sample yields more than 800,000 distinct CDR3 sequences; 25% to 35% were counted once. The ten largest clones take up around a sixth of the sample. The sample was blood. All receptors derive from a woman of 80 years or more in good health.

This clonotype appeared many times. The gene calls are TRBV4-2 and TRBJ1-5; a possible D gene is TRBD1 (6 bases). The CDR3 runs to 16 residues. Germline assignment: CDR1 LGHNA and CDR2 YNFKEQ. V lost 0 bases, J lost 15 bases, and 24 bases lay in between. The DNA of the CDR3 is TGTGCCAGCAGCCAAGAGGTGACACGGGACACCGGTGCGACGCATTTT. Residues: CASSQEVTRDTGATHF.

The rearrangement joins TRBV5-6 to TRBJ2-3, with D perhaps matching TRBD2 (7 bases). Trimming took 4 bases from V and 6 from J, leaving 21 bases between them. The CDR3 extends over 16 amino acids. Germline CDR1 is SGHDT and CDR2 is YYEEEE. The CDR3 reads CASSLPGGGPADTQYF. DNA of the CDR3: TGTGCCAGCAGCCTTCCAGGCGGGGGCCCCGCGGATACGCAGTATTTT.

On this clonotype: At one end, the junction sequence differs from germline, possibly due to a read error. The chain combines TRBV12-3 or TRBV12-4 with TRBJ1-1, with 9 bases identical to TRBD1. The CDR3 is 17 amino acids. CDR3: CASSRTGTGRRDTKAFF. In nucleotides, the CDR3 is TGTGCCAGCAGTCGTACGGGGACAGGGAGGAGGGACACTAAAGCTTTCTTT.

V is TRBV6-2 or TRBV6-3 and J is TRBJ2-3; 12 positions match TRBD1. Germline CDR1 and CDR2: MNHEY and SVGEGT. CDR3 size: 18 residues. Trimming at V came to 3 bases and at J to 0 bases, leaving 7 bases not matched to a gene. The CDR3 region has the DNA TGTGCCAGCAGTTATTCACCGGGACAGGGGGCTAGCACAGATACGCAGTATTTT. This gives the protein CASSYSPGQGASTDTQYF.

This clonotype has just a few counts. A much larger clone differs from this one at a single base, so this may be a read error. The chain is built from TRBV29-1 and TRBJ2-1; 11 bases agree with TRBD1. The CDR3 extends over 15 amino acids. The germline V gene encodes CDR1 SQVTM and CDR2 ANQGSEA. Germline trimming cut 2 bases from V and 10 bases from J; bases unmatched to any gene: 10. The CDR3 reads CSVETGTGGTYEQFF. CDR3 DNA sequence: TGCAGCGTTGAAACGGGGACAGGGGGTACCTACGAGCAGTTCTTC.

The V and J genes are TRBV6-2 or TRBV6-3 and TRBJ1-2; 8 bases agree with TRBD1. Per germline, CDR1 MNHEY and CDR2 SVGEGT. The junction had 10 bases not matched to a gene; V was cut back by 5 bases and J by 2 bases. The CDR3 has 16 residues. CDR3 loop: CASSSQRTGQNYGYTF. Here the CDR3 DNA reads TGTGCCAGCAGTAGCCAGAGGACAGGGCAGAACTATGGCTACACCTTC.

J is TRBJ1-4 and V is TRBV18, with a possible D match to TRBD1 (6 bases). V lost 6 bases and J lost 7, with 15 bases in between. This CDR3 region has 14 residues. The germline gives CDR1 KGHSH, CDR2 LQKENI. CDR3 sequence: CASSDRDIREKLFF. The CDR3 DNA follows: TGTGCCAGCTCCGACCGGGACATACGTGAAAAACTGTTTTTT.

To note about this clonotype: With a much larger clone just one base away, this may be a read error. The chain uses TRBV7-2 and TRBJ1-1; TRBD1 might be the D (6 bases). The V end lost 4 bases, the J end lost 2 bases, and 11 bases lay between the germline ends. Germline V gene sequence: CDR1 SGHTA, CDR2 FQGNSA. CDR3 size: 14 residues. The CDR3 coding sequence is TGTGCCAGCAGCTGCGGCAGGGGAAACACTGAAGCTTTCTTT. It encodes CASSCGRGNTEAFF.

The chain couples TRBV7-2 to TRBJ1-2; D is undetermined. CDR1 is SGHTA and CDR2 is FQGNSA in the germline V gene. The CDR3 loop spans 13 amino acids. V shed 3 bases and J shed 5 bases, with 10 bases lying between them. Here the CDR3 DNA reads TGTGCCAGCAGCTTCCCAACAGCTTATGGCTACACCTTC. Its translation: CASSFPTAYGYTF.